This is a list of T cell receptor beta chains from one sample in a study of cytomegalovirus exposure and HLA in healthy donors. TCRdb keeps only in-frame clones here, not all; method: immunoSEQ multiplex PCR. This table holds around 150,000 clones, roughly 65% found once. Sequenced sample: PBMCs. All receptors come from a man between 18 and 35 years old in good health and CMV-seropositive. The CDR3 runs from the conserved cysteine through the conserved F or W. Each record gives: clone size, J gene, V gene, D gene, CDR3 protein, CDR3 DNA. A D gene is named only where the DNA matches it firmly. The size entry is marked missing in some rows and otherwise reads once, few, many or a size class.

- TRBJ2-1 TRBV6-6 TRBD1 CASTQPGTGGYNEQFF TGTGCCAGCACCCAGCCCGGGACAGGGGGCTACAATGAGCAGTTCTTC
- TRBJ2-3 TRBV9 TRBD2 CASSASGSQPDTQYF TGTGCCAGCAGCGCTAGCGGGAGCCAGCCAGATACGCAGTATTTT
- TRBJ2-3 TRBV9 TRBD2 CASSVPLAGGHRSTDTQYF TGTGCCAGCAGCGTTCCCCTAGCGGGGGGCCACCGTAGCACAGATACGCAGTATTTT
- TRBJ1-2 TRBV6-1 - CASSEQGGSYGYTF TGTGCCAGCAGTGAACAAGGGGGTAGCTATGGCTACACCTTC
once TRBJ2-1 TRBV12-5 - CASGSTRDSRNEQFF TGTGCTAGTGGTTCCACCCGGGACTCCCGGAATGAGCAGTTCTTC
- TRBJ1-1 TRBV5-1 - CASSPDPGRNTEAFF TGCGCCAGCAGCCCGGATCCAGGTCGGAACACTGAAGCTTTCTTT
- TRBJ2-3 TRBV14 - CASSQDFGGSTDTQYF TGTGCCAGCAGCCAAGATTTTGGGGGGAGCACAGATACGCAGTATTTT
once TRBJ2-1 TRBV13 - CASSLGTTYNEQFF TGTGCCAGCAGCTTAGGGACTACCTACAATGAGCAGTTCTTC
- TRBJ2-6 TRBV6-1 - CASSEWGVVSSSGANVLTF TGTGCCAGCAGTGAATGGGGAGTCGTCTCAAGCTCTGGGGCCAACGTCCTGACTTTC
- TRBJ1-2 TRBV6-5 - CAAGLEGGGTF TGTGCCGCCGGCTTAGAGGGAGGAGGGACCTTC
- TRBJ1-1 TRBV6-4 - CASRQTVNTEAFF TGTGCCAGCAGACAGACAGTGAACACTGAAGCTTTCTTT
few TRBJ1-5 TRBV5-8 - CASSPRRSDQPQHF TGTGCCAGCAGCCCAAGGAGATCCGATCAGCCCCAGCATTTT
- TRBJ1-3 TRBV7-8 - CASSPRGGSGNTIYF TGTGCCAGCAGCCCCCGGGGAGGGAGTGGAAACACCATATATTTT
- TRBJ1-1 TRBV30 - CAWSVLTGLNTEAFF TGTGCCTGGAGTGTACTAACAGGGTTGAACACTGAAGCTTTCTTT
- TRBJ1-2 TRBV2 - CASSERRGGDGYTF TGTGCCAGCAGTGAGAGGCGAGGAGGCGATGGCTACACCTTC
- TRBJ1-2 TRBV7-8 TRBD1 CASSLVTGEGGGYTF TGTGCCAGCAGCTTAGTGACAGGGGAAGGCGGTGGCTACACCTTC
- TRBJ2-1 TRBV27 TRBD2 CASSRSPPLAGDNEQFF TGTGCCAGCAGCCGCTCCCCCCCCCTAGCGGGGGACAATGAGCAGTTCTTC
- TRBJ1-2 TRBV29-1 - CSVEDLTTGYGYTF TGCAGCGTTGAAGATCTGACGACAGGCTATGGCTACACCTTC
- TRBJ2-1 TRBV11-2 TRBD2 CASSLSGSSYNEQFF TGTGCCAGCAGTCTTAGCGGGAGTTCCTACAATGAGCAGTTCTTC
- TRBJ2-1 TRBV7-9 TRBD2 CASSQPAGGGEQFF TGTGCCAGCAGCCAACCCGCCGGGGGGGGTGAGCAGTTCTTC
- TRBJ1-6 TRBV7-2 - CASSLISGNSPLHF TGTGCCAGCAGCTTAATTTCGGGGAATTCACCCCTCCACTTT
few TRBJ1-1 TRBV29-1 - CSVGATEAFF TGCAGCGTGGGGGCCACTGAAGCTTTCTTT
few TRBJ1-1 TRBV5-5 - CASSFAGNTEAFF TGTGCCAGCAGCTTTGCGGGGAACACTGAAGCTTTCTTT
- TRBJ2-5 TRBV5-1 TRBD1 CASSFGQGRETQYF TGCGCCAGCAGCTTCGGACAGGGGAGGGAGACCCAGTACTTC
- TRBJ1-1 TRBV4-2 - CASSQAGSNTEAFF TGTGCCAGCAGCCAAGCGGGGTCGAACACTGAAGCTTTCTTT
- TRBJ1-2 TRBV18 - CASSVPGTYGYTF TGTGCCAGCTCGGTGCCAGGGACATATGGCTACACCTTC
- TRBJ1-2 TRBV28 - CASSSTEINYGYTF TGTGCCAGCAGTTCGACGGAGATTAACTATGGCTACACCTTC
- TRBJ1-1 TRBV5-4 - CASSLGQQNTEAFF TGTGCCAGCAGCTTGGGACAGCAGAACACTGAAGCTTTCTTT
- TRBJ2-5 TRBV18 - CASSPRDLAETQYF TGTGCCAGCTCACCGCGGGACCTAGCGGAGACCCAGTACTTC
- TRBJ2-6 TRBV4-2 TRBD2 CASSQGGGGTNVLTF TGTGCCAGCAGCCAGGGCGGGGGGGGAACCAACGTCCTGACTTTC
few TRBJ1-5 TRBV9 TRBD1 CASSPPRGQGNNQPQHF TGTGCCAGCAGCCCCCCCCGCGGACAGGGGAACAATCAGCCCCAGCATTTT
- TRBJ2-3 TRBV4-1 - CASSQGKGTDTQYF TGCGCCAGCAGCCAAGGCAAGGGGACAGATACGCAGTATTTT
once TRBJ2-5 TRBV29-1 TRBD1 CSVEGQGAWETQYF TGCAGCGTTGAGGGACAGGGGGCGTGGGAGACCCAGTACTTC
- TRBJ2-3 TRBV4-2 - CASSTRLDSTDTQYF TGTGCCAGCAGCACCCGACTAGACAGCACAGATACGCAGTATTTT
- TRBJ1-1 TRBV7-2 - CASSSGGGDAFF TGTGCCAGCAGCTCGGGTGGAGGGGACGCTTTCTTT
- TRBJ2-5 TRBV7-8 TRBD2 CASSLGPGLAGGVEETQYF TGTGCCAGCAGCTTAGGTCCGGGACTAGCGGGAGGCGTGGAGGAGACCCAGTACTTC
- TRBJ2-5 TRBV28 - CASSLYRWVESETQYF TGTGCCAGCAGTTTATATAGGTGGGTGGAGTCGGAGACCCAGTACTTC
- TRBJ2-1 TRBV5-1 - CASSLGDGEQFF TGCGCCAGCAGCTTGGGCGACGGGGAGCAGTTCTTC
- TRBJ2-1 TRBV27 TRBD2 CASVYLAGGLMEQFF TGTGCCAGCGTCTACCTAGCGGGGGGACTAATGGAGCAGTTCTTC
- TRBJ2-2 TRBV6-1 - CASSELGVANTGELFF TGTGCCAGCAGTGAACTCGGGGTAGCGAACACCGGGGAGCTGTTTTTT
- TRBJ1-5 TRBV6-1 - CASSEPRVTQHF TGTGCCAGCAGTGAGCCCAGGGTGACCCAGCATTTT
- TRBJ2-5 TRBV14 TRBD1 CASSQNAGGRETQYF TGTGCCAGCAGCCAAAATGCAGGGGGCCGAGAGACCCAGTACTTC
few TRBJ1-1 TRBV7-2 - CASTAKSTYTEAFF TGTGCCAGCACCGCAAAGAGCACTTACACTGAAGCTTTCTTT
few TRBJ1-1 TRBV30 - CAWSGEGWNTEAFF TGTGCCTGGAGCGGGGAGGGTTGGAACACTGAAGCTTTCTTT
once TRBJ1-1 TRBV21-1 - CASTPGGLAFF TGTGCCAGCACCCCCGGGGGGTTAGCTTTCTTT
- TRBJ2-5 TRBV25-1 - CASSDGQRGETQYF TGTGCCAGCAGTGATGGACAGAGGGGGGAGACCCAGTACTTC
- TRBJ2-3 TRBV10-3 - CAISEGGTVATDTQYF TGTGCCATCAGTGAGGGAGGGACAGTTGCAACAGATACGCAGTATTTT
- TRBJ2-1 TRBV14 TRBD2 CASSQEDPLAGGPSNEQFF TGTGCCAGCAGCCAAGAAGACCCATTAGCGGGAGGGCCGAGCAATGAGCAGTTCTTC
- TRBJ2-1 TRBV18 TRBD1 CASSLDRGMDNEQFF TGTGCCAGCTCACTAGACAGGGGGATGGACAATGAGCAGTTCTTC
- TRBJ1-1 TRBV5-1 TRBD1 CASSSGQAVTEAFF TGCGCCAGCAGCTCCGGACAGGCAGTCACTGAAGCTTTCTTT
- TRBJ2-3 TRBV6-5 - CASSYSMAGAGNTQYF TGTGCCAGCAGTTACTCGATGGCGGGGGCGGGGAATACGCAGTATTTT